What follows are 15 T cell receptor beta chains derived from one specimen sequenced in a study of CD8 T cells in ankylosing spondylitis. One entry per CDR3 protein, called by TCRdb with MiXCR from the 5' RACE reads. In the table there are approximately 130,000 distinct CDR3 sequences, approximately 9.9% of which are singletons. Sequenced input: blood, either unsorted or a sorted T cell fraction (not recorded which). These receptors were collected from a male donor with ankylosing spondylitis or in good health (not recorded which).

This clonotype has at least ten counts. The V and J genes are TRBV7-2 and TRBJ1-5; D is perhaps TRBD1 (5 bases). V lost 1 base and J lost 9, with 13 bases in between. There are 14 residues in the CDR3. CDR1 is SGHTA, CDR2 FQGNSA, per germline. Here the CDR3 reads CASSLGGKWRPQHF. The DNA of the CDR3 is TGTGCCAGCAGCTTAGGGGGGAAGTGGCGGCCCCAGCATTTT. The whole variable domain, filled in from reference TRBV7-2 and TRBJ1-5, reads GAGVSQSPSNKVTEKGKDVELRCDPISGHTALYWYRQSLGQGLEFLIYFQGNSAPDKSGLPSDRFSAERTGGSVSTLTIQRTQQEDSAVYLCASSLGGKWRPQHFGDGTRLSIL.

There are a few counts of this clonotype. The chain employs TRBV6-5 and TRBJ2-1; D might be TRBD2 (5 bases). Germline V gives CDR1 MNHEY, CDR2 SVGAGI. Trimming left V 0 bases short and J 12 bases short, with 18 bases between. CDR3 length equals 15 residues. Written as DNA, the CDR3 is TGTGCCAGCAGTTACTCAGGCCTAGCTCCCCGGGGGCAGTTCTTC. Amino acids: CASSYSGLAPRGQFF.

Remarks on this clonotype: Possible read error: a much larger clone is one base away. The chain has TRBV20-1 and TRBJ1-1; the D gene is possibly TRBD1 (6 bases). The CDR3 has 15 amino acids. Germline CDR1 is DFQATT and CDR2 is SNEGSKA (reference sequence). In DNA form, the CDR3 reads TGCAGTGCTAGAGTGCCGGGACAAAGGAACGCTGAAGCTTTCTTT. This encodes CSARVPGQRNAEAFF.

Many counts were recorded for this clonotype. V gene TRBV7-9 combines with J gene TRBJ2-1; D possibly matches TRBD1 or TRBD2 (5 bases each). The V and J ends lost 5 bases and 8 bases respectively, with 16 bases between them. Germline V CDR1 and CDR2: SEHNR, FQNEAQ (reference sequence). This CDR3 spans 14 amino acids. The CDR3 region has the DNA TGTGCCAGCAGCCGACCAAAGTTGGGGGATGAGCAGTTCTTC. Translated: CASSRPKLGDEQFF.

This clonotype was seen at least ten times. This rearrangement joins TRBV20-1 to TRBJ2-1; TRBD2 aligns across 9 bases. CDR3 length equals 15 residues. The V segment lost 2 bases and the J segment 6 bases; nucleotides outside the gene matches: 8. Germline V gene sequence: CDR1 DFQATT, CDR2 SNEGSKA (reference sequence). The CDR3 region has the DNA TGCAGTGCTAGAACTGTAGCGGGAGTAAGCAATGAGCAGTTCTTC. Its protein product is CSARTVAGVSNEQFF.

Ten or more counts support this clonotype. This sequence joins TRBV5-1 and TRBJ2-5, with TRBD1 identical over 9 bases. This CDR3 has 15 residues. CDR1 and CDR2 from the germline V gene are SGHRS and YFSETQ. Trimming removed 4 bases from V and 0 bases from J; junction bases left unmatched: 4. Here the CDR3 reads CASSRDRAYQETQYF. CDR3 bases: TGCGCCAGCAGCCGGGACAGGGCGTACCAAGAGACCCAGTACTTC.

The table lists this clonotype with many counts. The rearrangement links TRBV5-1 to TRBJ1-1; D is unclear. Germline V gene data show CDR1 as SGHRS and CDR2 as YFSETQ. This CDR3 has 15 amino acids. V lost 0 bases and J 0 bases, leaving 9 bases between the germline ends. CDR3 DNA: TGCGCCAGCAGCTTGGGGCTCCTGATGAACACTGAAGCTTTCTTT. Translated, it gives CASSLGLLMNTEAFF. The full variable domain, its missing parts supplied by reference TRBV5-1 and TRBJ1-1, is KAGVTQTPRYLIKTRGQQVTLSCSPISGHRSVSWYQQTPGQGLQFLFEYFSETQRNKGNFPGRFSGRQFSNSRSEMNVSTLELGDSALYLCASSLGLLMNTEAFFGQGTRLTVV.

This clonotype was seen repeatedly, ten times or more. J is TRBJ2-1 and V is TRBV5-1; 8 positions agree with TRBD1. Germline V gives CDR1 SGHRS, CDR2 YFSETQ. CDR3 length: 14 residues. The V and J ends lost 5 bases and 4 bases, in that order; junction bases with no gene match: 5. CDR3 loop: CASSRQGTYNEQFF. Written as DNA, the CDR3 is TGCGCCAGCAGTCGACAGGGGACGTACAATGAGCAGTTCTTC. Variable domain in full (rest from reference TRBV5-1 and TRBJ2-1): KAGVTQTPRYLIKTRGQQVTLSCSPISGHRSVSWYQQTPGQGLQFLFEYFSETQRNKGNFPGRFSGRQFSNSRSEMNVSTLELGDSALYLCASSRQGTYNEQFFGPGTRLTVL.

The V gene is TRBV20-1, the J gene TRBJ2-3; 9 positions agree with TRBD2. The J segment lost 2 bases and the V segment lost 3 bases, leaving 15 bases of the junction unmatched. The CDR3 totals 18 residues. Germline CDR1 is DFQATT and CDR2 is SNEGSKA (reference sequence). This CDR3 is CSASPAGGLYRDTDTQYF. The CDR3 DNA reads TGCAGTGCTAGCCCGGCGGGAGGGCTCTATCGGGACACAGATACGCAGTATTTT.

In this sample, this clonotype turned up many times. The chain has TRBV29-1 and TRBJ2-2, with D perhaps TRBD2 (5 bases). CDR1 and CDR2 (germline): SQVTM, ANQGSEA. The V end lost 6 bases, the J end lost 7 bases, and 21 bases lay between the germline ends. This CDR3 is 15 amino acids long. The chain's CDR3 is CSVDMRPSRIGELFF. CDR3 bases: TGCAGCGTCGACATGAGGCCTAGCCGGATCGGGGAGCTGTTTTTT.

This clonotype came up many times. V usage is TRBV28 and J usage is TRBJ2-7; 12 nucleotides match TRBD2. V was pared by 6 bases and J by 6 bases, with 9 bases of the junction left unmatched. CDR3 length: 15 amino acids. Germline V gives CDR1 MDHEN, CDR2 SYDVKM. The CDR3 region has the DNA TGTGCCAGCAGCTCTATCGGACTAGCGGGAATCGAGCAGTACTTC. Protein product: CASSSIGLAGIEQYF.

This clonotype has a count of ten or more. The chain joins TRBV11-2 to TRBJ2-2, with 9 positions matching TRBD2. The germline V gene has CDR1 SGHAT and CDR2 FQNNGV. The CDR3 contains 17 residues. J gave up 4 bases and V 3 bases, and 9 bases lay outside the gene matches. CDR3 region: CASSFGLAGVGTGELFF. DNA for the CDR3: TGTGCCAGCAGCTTCGGATTAGCGGGAGTAGGCACCGGGGAGCTGTTTTTT. Using reference TRBV11-2 and TRBJ2-2 for the parts outside the CDR3, the full variable domain is EAGVAQSPRYKIIEKRQSVAFWCNPISGHATLYWYQQILGQGPKLLIQFQNNGVVDDSQLPKDRFSAERLKGVDSTLKIQPAKLEDSAVYLCASSFGLAGVGTGELFFGEGSRLTVL.

This clonotype was observed a few times. The rearrangement uses TRBV12-3 or TRBV12-4 and TRBJ2-1; D perhaps matches TRBD2 (6 bases). With 5 bases removed from V and 0 bases from J, the gap between germline ends came to 11 bases. The CDR3 sequence is 15 residues long. CDR3 DNA sequence: TGTGCCAGCAGTAGGGACTCCGACTCCTACAATGAGCAGTTCTTC. Protein product: CASSRDSDSYNEQFF.

In this sample, this clonotype turned up a few times. This chain's CDR3 is CASSLLDKLYEQYF. CDR3 bases: TGTGCCAGCAGTTTACTCGACAAACTCTACGAGCAGTACTTC. The chain carries TRBV27 and TRBJ2-7; D gene unclear. V lost 2 bases and J lost 3, with 11 bases in between. CDR1 MNHEY and CDR2 SMNVEV come from the germline V gene (reference sequence). This CDR3 is built from 14 residues.

This clonotype appeared many times. This chain connects TRBV24-1 to TRBJ2-1; TRBD2 aligns across 8 bases. CDR1 is KGHDR, CDR2 SFDVKD, per germline. V was clipped by 3 bases and J by 5 bases; unmatched bases: 5. There are 15 residues in the CDR3. For the CDR3, the DNA is TGTGCCACCAGTGATGACGGGAGGGCCGACAATGAGCAGTTCTTC. Its translation is CATSDDGRADNEQFF.